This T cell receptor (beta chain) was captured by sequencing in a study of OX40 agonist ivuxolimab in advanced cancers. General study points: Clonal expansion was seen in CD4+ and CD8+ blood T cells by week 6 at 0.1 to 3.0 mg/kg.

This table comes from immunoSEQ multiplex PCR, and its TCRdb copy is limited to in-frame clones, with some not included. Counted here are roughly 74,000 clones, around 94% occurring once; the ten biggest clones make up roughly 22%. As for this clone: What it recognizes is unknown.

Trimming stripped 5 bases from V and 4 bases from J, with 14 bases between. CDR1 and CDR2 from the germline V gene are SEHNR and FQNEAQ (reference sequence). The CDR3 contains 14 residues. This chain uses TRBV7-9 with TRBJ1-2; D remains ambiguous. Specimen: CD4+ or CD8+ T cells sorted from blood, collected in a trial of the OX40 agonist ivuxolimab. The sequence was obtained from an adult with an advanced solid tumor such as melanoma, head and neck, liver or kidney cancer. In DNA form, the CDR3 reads TGTGCCAGCAGCACGGACTCCTCCCTCTATGGCTACACCTTC. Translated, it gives CASSTDSSLYGYTF. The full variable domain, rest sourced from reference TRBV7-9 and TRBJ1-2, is DTGVSQNPRHKITKRGQNVTFRCDPISEHNRLYWYRQTLGQGPEFLTYFQNEAQLEKSRLLSDRFSAERPKGSFSTLEIQRTEQGDSAMYLCASSTDSSLYGYTFGSGTRLTVV.